The present entry profiles one T cell receptor (beta chain) with its context. Its target is not known. The data were obtained in a study of T cell responses to AZD1222 COVID-19 vaccine. Study-wide findings and caveats: A rise in Spike-specific TCR breadth and depth followed two AZD1222 doses.

Clones were sequenced by immunoSEQ multiplex PCR, and TCRdb holds only the in-frame ones, with some missing. The sample has about 97,000 clones; approximately 90% are singletons. CDR3 length equals 15 residues. Germline-derived CDR1 and CDR2 are MGHRA and YSYEKL. Deletions cut 6 bases from V and 1 base from J, with 16 bases between. The chain uses TRBV4-1 and TRBJ2-7; no definite D call. This receptor was taken from an adult in good health. This sample comprised peripheral blood, obtained on day 0 of AZD1222 vaccination. The CDR3 is CASRGIEGKSYEQYF. For the CDR3, the DNA is TGCGCCAGCAGGGGGATAGAAGGGAAATCCTACGAGCAGTACTTC.